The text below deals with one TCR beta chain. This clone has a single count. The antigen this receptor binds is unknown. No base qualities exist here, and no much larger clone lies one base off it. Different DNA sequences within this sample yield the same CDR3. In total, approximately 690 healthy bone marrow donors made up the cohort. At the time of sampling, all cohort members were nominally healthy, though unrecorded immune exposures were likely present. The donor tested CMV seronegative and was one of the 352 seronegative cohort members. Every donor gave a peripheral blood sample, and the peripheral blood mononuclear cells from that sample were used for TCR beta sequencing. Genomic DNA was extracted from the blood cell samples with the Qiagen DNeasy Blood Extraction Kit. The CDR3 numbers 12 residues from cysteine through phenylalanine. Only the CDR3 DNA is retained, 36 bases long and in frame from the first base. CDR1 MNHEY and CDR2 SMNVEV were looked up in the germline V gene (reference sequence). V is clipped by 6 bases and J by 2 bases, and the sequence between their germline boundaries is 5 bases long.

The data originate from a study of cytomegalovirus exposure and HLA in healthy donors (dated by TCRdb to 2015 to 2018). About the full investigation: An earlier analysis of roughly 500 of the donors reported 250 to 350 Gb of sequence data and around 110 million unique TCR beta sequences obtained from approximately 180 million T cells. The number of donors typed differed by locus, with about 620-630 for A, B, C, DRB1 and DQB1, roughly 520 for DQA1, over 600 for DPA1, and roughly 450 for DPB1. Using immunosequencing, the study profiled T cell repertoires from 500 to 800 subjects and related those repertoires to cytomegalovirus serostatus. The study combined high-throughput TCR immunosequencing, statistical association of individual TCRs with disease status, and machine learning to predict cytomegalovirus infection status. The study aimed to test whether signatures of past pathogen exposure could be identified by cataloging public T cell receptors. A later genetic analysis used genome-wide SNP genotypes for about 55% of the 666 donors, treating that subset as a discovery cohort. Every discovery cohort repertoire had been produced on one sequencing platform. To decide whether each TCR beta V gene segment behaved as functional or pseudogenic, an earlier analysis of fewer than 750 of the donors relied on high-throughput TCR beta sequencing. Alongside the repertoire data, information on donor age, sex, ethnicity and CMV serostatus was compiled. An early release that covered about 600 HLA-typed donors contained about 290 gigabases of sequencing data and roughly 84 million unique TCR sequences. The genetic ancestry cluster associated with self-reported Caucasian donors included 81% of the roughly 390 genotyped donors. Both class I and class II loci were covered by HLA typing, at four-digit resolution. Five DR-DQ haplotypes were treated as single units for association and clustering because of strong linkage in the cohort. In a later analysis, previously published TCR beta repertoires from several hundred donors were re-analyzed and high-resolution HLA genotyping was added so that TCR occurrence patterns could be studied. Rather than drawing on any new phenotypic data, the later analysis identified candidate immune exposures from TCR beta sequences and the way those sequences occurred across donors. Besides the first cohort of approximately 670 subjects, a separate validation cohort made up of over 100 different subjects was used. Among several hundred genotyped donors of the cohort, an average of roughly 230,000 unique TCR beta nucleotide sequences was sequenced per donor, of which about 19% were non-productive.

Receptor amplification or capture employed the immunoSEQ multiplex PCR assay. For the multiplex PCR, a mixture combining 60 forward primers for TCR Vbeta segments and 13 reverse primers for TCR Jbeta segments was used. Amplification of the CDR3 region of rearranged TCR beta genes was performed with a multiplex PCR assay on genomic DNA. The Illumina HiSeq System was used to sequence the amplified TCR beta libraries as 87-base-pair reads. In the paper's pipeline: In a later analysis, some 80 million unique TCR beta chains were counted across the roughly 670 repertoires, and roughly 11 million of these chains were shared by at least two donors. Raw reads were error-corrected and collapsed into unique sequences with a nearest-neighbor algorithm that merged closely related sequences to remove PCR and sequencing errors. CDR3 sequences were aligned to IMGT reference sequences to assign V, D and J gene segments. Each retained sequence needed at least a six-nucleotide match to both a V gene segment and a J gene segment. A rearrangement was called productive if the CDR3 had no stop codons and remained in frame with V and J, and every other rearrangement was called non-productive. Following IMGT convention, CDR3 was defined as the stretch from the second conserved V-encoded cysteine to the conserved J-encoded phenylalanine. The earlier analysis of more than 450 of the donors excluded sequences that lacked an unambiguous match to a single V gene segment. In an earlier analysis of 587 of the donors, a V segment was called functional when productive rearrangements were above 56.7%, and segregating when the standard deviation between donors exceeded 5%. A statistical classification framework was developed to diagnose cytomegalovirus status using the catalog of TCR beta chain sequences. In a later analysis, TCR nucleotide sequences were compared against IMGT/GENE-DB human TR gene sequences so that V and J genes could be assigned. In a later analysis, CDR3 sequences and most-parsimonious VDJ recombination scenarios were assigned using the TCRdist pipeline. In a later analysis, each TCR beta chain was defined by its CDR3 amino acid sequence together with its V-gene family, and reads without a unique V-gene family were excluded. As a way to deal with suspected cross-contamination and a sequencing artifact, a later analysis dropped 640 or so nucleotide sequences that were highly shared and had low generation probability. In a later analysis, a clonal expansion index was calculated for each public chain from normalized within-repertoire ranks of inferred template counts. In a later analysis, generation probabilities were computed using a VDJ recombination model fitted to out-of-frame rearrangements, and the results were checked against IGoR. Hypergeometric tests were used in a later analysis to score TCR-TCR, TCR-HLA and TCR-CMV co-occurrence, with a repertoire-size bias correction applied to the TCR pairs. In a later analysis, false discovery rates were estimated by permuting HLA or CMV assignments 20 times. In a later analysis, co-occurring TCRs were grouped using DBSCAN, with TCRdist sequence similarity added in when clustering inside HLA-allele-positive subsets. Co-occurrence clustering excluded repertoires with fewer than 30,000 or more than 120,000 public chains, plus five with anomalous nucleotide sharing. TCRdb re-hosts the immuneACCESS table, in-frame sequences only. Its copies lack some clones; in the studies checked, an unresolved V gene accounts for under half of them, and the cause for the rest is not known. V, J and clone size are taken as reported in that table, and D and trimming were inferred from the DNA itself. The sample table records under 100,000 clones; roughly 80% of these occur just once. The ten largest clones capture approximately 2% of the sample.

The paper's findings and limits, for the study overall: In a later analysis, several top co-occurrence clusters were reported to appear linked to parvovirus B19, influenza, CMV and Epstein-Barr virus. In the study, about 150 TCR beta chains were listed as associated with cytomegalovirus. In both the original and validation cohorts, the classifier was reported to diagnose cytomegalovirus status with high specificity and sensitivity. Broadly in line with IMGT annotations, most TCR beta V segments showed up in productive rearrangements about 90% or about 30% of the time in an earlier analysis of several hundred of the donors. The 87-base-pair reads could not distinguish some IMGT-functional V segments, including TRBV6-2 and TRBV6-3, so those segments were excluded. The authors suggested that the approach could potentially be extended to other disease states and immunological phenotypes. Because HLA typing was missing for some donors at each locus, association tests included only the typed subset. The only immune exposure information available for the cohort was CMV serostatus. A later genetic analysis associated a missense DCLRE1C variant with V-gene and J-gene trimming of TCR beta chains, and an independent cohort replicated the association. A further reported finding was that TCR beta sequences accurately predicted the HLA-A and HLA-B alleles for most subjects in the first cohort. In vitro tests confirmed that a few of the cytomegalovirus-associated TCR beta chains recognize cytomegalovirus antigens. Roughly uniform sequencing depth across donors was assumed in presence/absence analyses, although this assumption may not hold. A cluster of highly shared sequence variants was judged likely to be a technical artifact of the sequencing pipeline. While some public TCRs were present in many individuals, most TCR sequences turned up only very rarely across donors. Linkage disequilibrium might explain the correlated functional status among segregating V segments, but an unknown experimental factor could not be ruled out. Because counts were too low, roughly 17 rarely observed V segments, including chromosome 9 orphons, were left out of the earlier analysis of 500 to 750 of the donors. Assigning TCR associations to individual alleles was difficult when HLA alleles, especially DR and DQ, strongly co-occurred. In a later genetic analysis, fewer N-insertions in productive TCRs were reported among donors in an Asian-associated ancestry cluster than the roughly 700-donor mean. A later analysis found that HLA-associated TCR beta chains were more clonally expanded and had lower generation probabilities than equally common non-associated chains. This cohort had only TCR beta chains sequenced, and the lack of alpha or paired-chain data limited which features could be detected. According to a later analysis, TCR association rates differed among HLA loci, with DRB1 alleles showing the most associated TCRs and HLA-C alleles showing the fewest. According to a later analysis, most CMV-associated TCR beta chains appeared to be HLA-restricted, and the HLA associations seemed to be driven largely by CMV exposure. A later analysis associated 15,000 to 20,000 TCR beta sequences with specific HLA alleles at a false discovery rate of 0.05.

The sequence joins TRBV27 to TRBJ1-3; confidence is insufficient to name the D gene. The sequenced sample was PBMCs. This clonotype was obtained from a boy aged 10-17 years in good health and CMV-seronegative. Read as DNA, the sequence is TGTGCCAGCAGGGGAGCTGGAAACACCATATATTTT. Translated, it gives CASRGAGNTIYF.